Listed here are 15 T cell receptor beta chains from one sample, sequenced in a study of T cell repertoires in cytomegalovirus infection. Which antigens these TCRs recognize remains unknown. Using its own MiXCR run on the reads, TCRdb lists one record per CDR3 protein. The sample includes 300,000 or so distinct CDR3 sequences, 20% to 30% of them seen just once. The starting material was cultured PBMCs, obtained from culture after CMV antigen stimulation. The receptors shown here come from a human donor in good health (CMV status not recorded). Some clones in this sample may be carry-over from other donors' samples.

This clonotype showed up many times. The chain joins TRBV7-2 to TRBJ2-2; TRBD2 aligns across 16 bases. The length of the CDR3 is 18 residues. Per germline, CDR1 SGHTA and CDR2 FQGNSA. Unmatched junction bases numbered 5, after V lost 3 bases and J lost 4 bases. CDR3 residues: CASSFLGLAGGRTGELFF. CDR3 in DNA: TGTGCCAGCAGCTTCCTGGGACTAGCGGGAGGGCGCACCGGGGAGCTGTTTTTT.

In its sample, this clonotype was seen a few times. V gene TRBV7-2 combines with J gene TRBJ2-2; D gene unclear. The V gene lost 4 bases and the J gene lost 6 bases, with 12 bases spanning the gap. The CDR3 is 14 residues long. Germline assignment: CDR1 SGHTA and CDR2 FQGNSA. The CDR3 coding sequence is TGTGCCAGCAGCTCTACAAGGTCCTCCGGGGAGCTGTTTTTT. Translation: CASSSTRSSGELFF.

This chain joins TRBV10-3 and TRBJ2-5; tentatively, D is TRBD1 (6 bases). Looked up from germline, CDR1 is ENHRY and CDR2 is SYGVKD. The CDR3 consists of 12 residues. Between the trimmed V and J ends, which lost 8 bases and 0 bases, there was a span of 7 bases. Here the CDR3 DNA reads TGTGCCATCCGGGACAACCAAGAGACCCAGTACTTC. Translated, it gives CAIRDNQETQYF.

This clonotype was counted between two and nine times. This rearrangement joins TRBV28 to TRBJ2-5, with D perhaps matching TRBD1 or TRBD2 (6 bases each). The CDR3 loop spans 14 amino acids. Looked up from germline, CDR1 is MDHEN and CDR2 is SYDVKM. The V and J ends lost 10 bases and 3 bases respectively, with 18 bases between them. As DNA, the CDR3 is TGTGCCATCTCCCGGGGGCTGGGGAAAGAGACCCAGTACTTC. Protein product: CAISRGLGKETQYF.

In its sample, this clonotype was seen a few times. The chain joins TRBV3-1 to TRBJ2-7; TRBD2 matches at 10 bases. Trimming at V came to 0 bases and at J to 1 base, leaving 6 bases not matched to a gene. This CDR3 contains 17 residues. CDR1 and CDR2 from the germline V gene are LGHDT and YNNKEL (reference sequence). The CDR3 bases are TGTGCCAGCAGCCAAGAGATCCGGACTAGCGGATCCTACGAGCAGTACTTC. This encodes CASSQEIRTSGSYEQYF.

The chain uses TRBV19 and TRBJ2-7, with 10 bases matching TRBD2. J gave up 0 bases and V 3 bases, and 8 bases lay outside the gene matches. Per germline, CDR1 LNHDA and CDR2 SQIVND (reference sequence). This CDR3 spans 17 amino acids. This chain's CDR3 is CASSILASGSASYEQYF. In DNA, the CDR3 is TGTGCCAGTAGTATTCTTGCTAGCGGGAGCGCCTCCTACGAGCAGTACTTC. Filled out from reference TRBV19 and TRBJ2-7, the complete variable domain reads DGGITQSPKYLFRKEGQNVTLSCEQNLNHDAMYWYRQDPGQGLRLIYYSQIVNDFQKGDIAEGYSVSREKKESFPLTVTSAQKNPTAFYLCASSILASGSASYEQYFGPGTRLTVT.

This chain links TRBV20-1 with TRBJ2-7, with D maybe TRBD2 (5 bases). Trimming cost V 0 bases and J 0 bases, with 12 bases left between them. CDR1 is DFQATT, CDR2 SNEGSKA, per germline (reference sequence). The CDR3 is made up of 15 amino acids. CDR3 nucleotide sequence: TGCAGTGCTAGAGAACAGCACCTAGCCTCCTACGAGCAGTACTTC. Translated, it gives CSAREQHLASYEQYF.

The chain couples TRBV7-1 to TRBJ1-1, with TRBD1 as a possible D gene (5 bases). TRBV7-1 is recorded as an ORF, its role being uncertain. The CDR3 loop spans 14 amino acids. V lost 5 bases, J lost 2 bases, and 12 bases lay in between. Here the CDR3 reads CASSPQDGNTEAFF. CDR3 DNA sequence: TGTGCCAGCAGCCCACAGGACGGTAACACTGAAGCTTTCTTT.

This clonotype was seen a handful of times. The V call is TRBV5-8, the J call TRBJ2-1; D uncertain. CDR1 is SGHTS, CDR2 YDEGEE, per germline. Trimming took 4 bases from V and 4 from J, leaving 9 bases between them. CDR3 length: 13 residues. The CDR3 spells CASSPGQYNEQFF. The CDR3 DNA follows: TGTGCCAGCAGCCCGGGCCAGTACAATGAGCAGTTCTTC.

V and J are TRBV7-2 and TRBJ2-1; 9 bases map to TRBD2. The V gene's germline CDR1 is SGHTA and CDR2 FQGNSA. Unmatched junction bases numbered 5, after V lost 5 bases and J lost 6 bases. This CDR3 comprises 14 residues. CDR3 bases: TGTGCCAGCAGCGACAGGCGGGGGGGCAATGAGCAGTTCTTC. This codes for CASSDRRGGNEQFF.

This chain joins TRBV7-9 and TRBJ2-7, with D perhaps TRBD2 (6 bases). CDR1 is SEHNR, CDR2 FQNEAQ, per germline (reference sequence). The CDR3 runs 14 residues. V was trimmed by 2 bases and J by 1 base, leaving 9 bases between them. This CDR3 reads CASSLTSRSYEQYF. Written as DNA, the CDR3 is TGTGCCAGCAGCTTAACTAGCAGATCCTACGAGCAGTACTTC.

This clonotype was found a few times. V is TRBV10-3 and J is TRBJ2-1; 14 nucleotides line up with TRBD2. Germline V gene lookup returns CDR1 ENHRY and CDR2 SYGVKD. The CDR3 runs to 17 residues. The V segment lost 0 bases and the J segment 6 bases; nucleotides outside the gene matches: 4. The CDR3 loop reads CAISESGTSGSSNEQFF. The CDR3 nucleotides are TGTGCCATCAGTGAGTCGGGGACTAGCGGGAGCTCCAATGAGCAGTTCTTC.

The chain uses TRBV11-2 and TRBJ2-7; no clear D. V lost 0 bases, J lost 2 bases, and 8 bases lay in between. There are 14 residues in the CDR3. Per germline, CDR1 SGHAT and CDR2 FQNNGV. CDR3 sequence: CASSLDPGPYEQYV. The CDR3 coding sequence is TGTGCCAGCAGCTTAGATCCGGGCCCCTACGAGCAGTACGTC.

The chain is built from TRBV25-1 and TRBJ2-3; D is uncertain. Germline lookup yields CDR1 MGHDK and CDR2 SYGVNS. V lost 0 bases and J 0 bases, leaving 10 bases between the germline ends. CDR3 length equals 16 residues. For the CDR3, the DNA is TGTGCCAGCAGTGAATATCTCCTGCTTAGCACAGATACGCAGTATTTT. Translation: CASSEYLLLSTDTQYF. Full variable domain (remainder filled in from reference TRBV25-1 and TRBJ2-3): EADIYQTPRYLVIGTGKKITLECSQTMGHDKMYWYQQDPGMELHLIHYSYGVNSTEKGDLSSESTVSRIRTEHFPLTLESARPSHTSQYLCASSEYLLLSTDTQYFGPGTRLTVL.

This clonotype was counted between two and nine times. The chain carries TRBV12-3 or TRBV12-4 and TRBJ1-5, with D possibly TRBD1 on 6 matching bases. The CDR3 is 14 residues long. The V gene lost 4 bases and the J gene lost 2 bases, with 9 bases spanning the gap. CDR3: CASSSRQGNQPQHF. The CDR3, as DNA: TGTGCCAGCAGTTCCCGACAGGGCAATCAGCCCCAGCATTTT.